These 27 T cell receptor beta chains originate from one sample sequenced in a study of T cell responses to AZD1222 COVID-19 vaccine. Method: immunoSEQ multiplex PCR; TCRdb's copy keeps in-frame clones and lacks some. The data contain about 170,000 clones, roughly 87% of them seen just once; the ten biggest clones take up around 1%. Sequencing used peripheral blood, obtained 28 days after the second AZD1222 dose. Receptors were obtained from an adult who received the AZD1222 COVID-19 vaccine.

The chain joins TRBV20-1 to TRBJ2-1; D not resolved. The germline V gene has CDR1 DFQATT and CDR2 SNEGSKA (reference sequence). The CDR3 has 11 amino acids. V was pared by 5 bases and J by 5 bases, with 7 bases between. CDR3 bases: TGCAGTGCTCCAAACCACAATGAGCAGTTCTTC. Translated: CSAPNHNEQFF.

The chain couples TRBV2 to TRBJ1-2, with D possibly matching TRBD1 (5 bases). Germline lookup yields CDR1 SNHLY and CDR2 FYNNEI. V lost 4 bases and J lost 4, with 7 bases in between. The CDR3 has 12 residues. The CDR3 sequence is CASSGGPYGYTF. CDR3 sequence (DNA): TGTGCCAGCAGTGGGGGCCCCTATGGCTACACCTTC.

This sequence joins TRBV18 and TRBJ2-5; possibly TRBD1 or TRBD2 for D (5 bases each). The V end was cut by 0 bases, the J end by 5 bases, with 13 bases between. The CDR3 is made up of 15 amino acids. The V gene's germline CDR1 is KGHSH and CDR2 LQKENI. CDR3 nucleotide sequence: TGTGCCAGCTCACCACCGAGGGACCCCGCGGAGACCCAGTACTTC. Its translation: CASSPPRDPAETQYF.

This clone was seen only once. The gene calls are TRBV2 and TRBJ2-7, with 9 bases that match TRBD1. The junction had 4 bases not matched to a gene; V was cut back by 6 bases and J by 4 bases. The CDR3 has 13 amino acids. The germline CDR1 and CDR2 sequences are SNHLY and FYNNEI. CDR3 DNA: TGTGCCAGCAGAAGACAGGGGGTTTACGAGCAGTACTTC. It codes for CASRRQGVYEQYF.

This clone was seen a handful of times. J is TRBJ1-1 and V is TRBV9; D uncertain. This CDR3 region has 15 residues. The V end lost 0 bases, the J end lost 4 bases, and 13 bases lay between the germline ends. Germline V CDR1 and CDR2: SGDLS, YYNGEE. The CDR3 nucleotides read TGTGCCAGCAGCGTAGAACCGGTTTCGGTCACTGAAGCTTTCTTT. Encoded protein: CASSVEPVSVTEAFF. Variable domain in full (rest from reference TRBV9 and TRBJ1-1): DSGVTQTPKHLITATGQRVTLRCSPRSGDLSVYWYQQSLDQGLQFLIQYYNGEERAKGNILERFSAQQFPDLHSELNLSSLELGDSALYFCASSVEPVSVTEAFFGQGTRLTVV.

The chain joins TRBV7-2 to TRBJ1-2; tentatively, D is TRBD1 (6 bases). Germline V gene sequence: CDR1 SGHTA, CDR2 FQGNSA. V lost 2 bases, J lost 8 bases, and 6 bases lay in between. The CDR3 is made up of 11 amino acids. The CDR3: CASSLRGGYTF. In DNA, the CDR3 is TGTGCCAGCAGCTTAAGGGGGGGCTACACCTTC.

The J gene is TRBJ1-1, the V gene TRBV5-1, with D tentatively TRBD1 (5 bases). V was clipped by 5 bases and J by 1 base, with 9 bases between them. The CDR3 consists of 13 residues. From germline, CDR1 is SGHRS and CDR2 YFSETQ. In DNA, the CDR3 is TGCGCCAGCAGGGCAGGGACGAACACTGAAGCTTTCTTT. Amino acids: CASRAGTNTEAFF.

The chain uses TRBV2 and TRBJ2-5, with D perhaps matching TRBD2 (6 bases). CDR1 is SNHLY, CDR2 FYNNEI, per germline. V lost 6 bases to trimming and J lost 5 bases, with 16 bases between them. This CDR3 region has 14 residues. CDR3 nucleotide sequence: TGTGCCAGCAGCGCCAGATTTGGGGGGGAGACCCAGTACTTC. This encodes CASSARFGGETQYF.

This clone came up once. The chain carries TRBV5-6 and TRBJ2-7; weak D call: TRBD1 (6 bases). The CDR3 runs to 15 residues. CDR1 SGHDT and CDR2 YYEEEE come from the germline V gene. V lost 0 bases, J lost 4 bases, and 14 bases lay in between. The CDR3 loop is CASSLDATGWYEQYF. CDR3 sequence (DNA): TGTGCCAGCAGCTTGGATGCCACAGGGTGGTACGAGCAGTACTTC.

The rearrangement links TRBV5-6 to TRBJ2-1, with D uncertain. This CDR3 region has 11 residues. The V gene's germline CDR1 is SGHDT and CDR2 YYEEEE. Trimming cost V 2 bases and J 5 bases, with 2 bases left between them. The CDR3 spells CASSLNNEQFF. The DNA for the CDR3 is TGTGCCAGCAGCTTAAACAATGAGCAGTTCTTC.

Turning to this clone: Other DNA sequences in the sample encode the same CDR3. This chain links TRBV6-5 with TRBJ2-7; 10 bases map to TRBD1. The CDR3 covers 14 residues. V shed 6 bases and J 0 bases; nucleotides not matched to a gene: 2. Per germline, CDR1 MNHEY and CDR2 SVGAGI. The CDR3 is CASSRTGGSYEQYF. For the CDR3, the DNA is TGTGCCAGCAGCAGGACAGGGGGCTCCTACGAGCAGTACTTC.

The sample holds one count of this clone. The V call is TRBV6-5, the J call TRBJ1-6; D not certain. Trimming stripped 6 bases from V and 8 bases from J, with 14 bases between. Germline CDR1 is MNHEY and CDR2 is SVGAGI. The CDR3 contains 14 residues. CDR3 protein: CASSRTPEDSPLHF. The CDR3 nucleotides are TGTGCCAGCAGCCGGACTCCGGAAGATTCACCCCTCCACTTT.

The rearrangement uses TRBV15 and TRBJ2-7, with 11 nucleotides matching TRBD2. This CDR3 is built from 16 residues. V gave up 5 bases and J gave up 0 bases; unmatched junction bases: 6. The V gene's germline CDR1 is LNHNV and CDR2 YYDKDF (reference sequence). DNA for the CDR3: TGTGCCACCAGCCGGGGACTAGCGGATAGCTCCTACGAGCAGTACTTC. Its translation is CATSRGLADSSYEQYF.

The genes are TRBV27 and TRBJ2-1; the match to TRBD1 covers 7 bases. The CDR3 has 14 amino acids. V dropped 10 bases and J dropped 0; count of bases not matched to a gene: 6. CDR1 and CDR2 (germline): MNHEY, SMNVEV (reference sequence). The CDR3 bases are TGTGCCACAAACAGGGGTAGCTCCTACAATGAGCAGTTCTTC. Protein sequence: CATNRGSSYNEQFF.

The J gene is TRBJ2-7, the V gene TRBV4-2; 10 positions agree with TRBD1. The CDR3 extends over 14 amino acids. Trimming cost V 3 bases and J 7 bases; bases outside gene matches: 6. The V gene's germline CDR1 is LGHNA and CDR2 YNFKEQ. CDR3 in amino acids: CASSHGTGDGEQYF. The CDR3 nucleotides are TGTGCCAGCAGCCATGGGACAGGGGATGGAGAGCAGTACTTC.

The CDR3, as DNA: TGCGCCAGCAGCCTCCCCGACGGATCTGGCTCTGGGGCCAACGTCCTGACTTTC. Its protein product is CASSLPDGSGSGANVLTF. The chain couples TRBV4-1 to TRBJ2-6; D gene ambiguous. Deletions cut 4 bases from V and 0 bases from J, with 16 bases between. This CDR3 region has 18 residues. Per germline, CDR1 MGHRA and CDR2 YSYEKL.

The genes are TRBV5-5 and TRBJ1-2; possibly TRBD1 for D (6 bases). Germline V lookup: CDR1 SGHKS, CDR2 YYEKEE (reference sequence). CDR3 length: 15 residues. V lost 1 base and J lost 7, with 17 bases in between. The chain's CDR3 is CASSLIVRQGSGYTF. DNA of the CDR3: TGTGCCAGCAGCTTGATAGTCCGTCAGGGGTCTGGCTACACCTTC.

The rearrangement links TRBV21-1 to TRBJ2-7; TRBD1, as called in the table, went unchecked against the DNA. TRBV21-1 is recorded as a pseudogene. The CDR3 is made up of 14 amino acids. The CDR3 protein is CASSRTGQSYEQYF. Here the CDR3 DNA reads TGTGCCAGCAGCAGAACGGGACAGTCCTACGAGCAGTACTTC.

Comments on this clone: Other DNA sequences in the same sample also yield this CDR3. The chain is built from TRBV7-9 and TRBJ2-1, with D possibly TRBD1 on 6 matching bases. The V end was cut by 5 bases, the J end by 3 bases, with 14 bases between. The germline CDR1 and CDR2 sequences are SEHNR and FQNEAQ (reference sequence). The CDR3 consists of 15 residues. The CDR3 DNA reads TGTGCCAGCAGCCCGCGTACAGGGAGCTACAATGAGCAGTTCTTC. Protein product: CASSPRTGSYNEQFF.

The J gene is TRBJ2-1, the V gene TRBV13, with a tentative D call TRBD2 (5 bases). The germline gives CDR1 PRHDT, CDR2 FYEKMQ (reference sequence). The CDR3 covers 16 residues. The V end lost 7 bases, the J end lost 2 bases, and 18 bases lay between the germline ends. CDR3 protein: CASNPFVEGTYNEQFF. The CDR3 coding sequence is TGTGCCAGCAACCCTTTTGTAGAGGGAACCTACAATGAGCAGTTCTTC.

J is TRBJ1-1 and V is TRBV18; no clear D gene. The germline gives CDR1 KGHSH, CDR2 LQKENI. Between the trimmed V and J ends, which lost 6 bases and 3 bases, there was a span of 14 bases. This CDR3 is built from 14 residues. The CDR3 loop is CASSPRGSYTEAFF. The DNA of the CDR3 is TGTGCCAGCTCGCCTCGGGGTTCTTACACTGAAGCTTTCTTT.

The DNA for the CDR3 is TGCGCCAGCAGCCCGGGACATAGTTACACAGATACGCAGTATTTT. It is translated as CASSPGHSYTDTQYF. The V and J genes are TRBV5-1 and TRBJ2-3; D is perhaps TRBD1 (6 bases). Germline loops: CDR1 SGHRS, CDR2 YFSETQ. This CDR3 is built from 15 residues. V was clipped by 4 bases and J by 2 bases, with 14 bases between them.

This chain joins TRBV6-5 and TRBJ2-1; D tentatively reads TRBD1 or TRBD2 (5 bases each). Looked up from germline, CDR1 is MNHEY and CDR2 is SVGAGI. V was cut by 7 bases and J by 7 bases, with 14 bases left in between. The CDR3 spans 13 residues. CDR3 region: CASIPGWGNEQFF. In nucleotides, the CDR3 is TGTGCCAGCATCCCGGGATGGGGGAATGAGCAGTTCTTC.

The gene calls are TRBV6-5 and TRBJ2-7, with D maybe TRBD2 (5 bases). This CDR3 has 14 amino acids. Germline lookup yields CDR1 MNHEY and CDR2 SVGAGI. With 5 bases removed from V and 2 bases from J, the gap between germline ends came to 13 bases. CDR3 nucleotide sequence: TGTGCCAGCAGTAGCACTAGAGCCACCTACGAGCAGTACTTC. Translating it yields CASSSTRATYEQYF.

This clone was recorded once. The rearrangement links TRBV7-9 to TRBJ1-2; tentatively, D is TRBD1 (6 bases). Germline V gene data show CDR1 as SEHNR and CDR2 as FQNEAQ (reference sequence). Trimming stripped 0 bases from V and 7 bases from J, with 12 bases between. CDR3 length equals 14 residues. The CDR3 nucleotides read TGTGCCAGCAGCTTAGCGCACAGGGATCGTGGCTACACCTTC. Translation gives CASSLAHRDRGYTF.

The chain recombines TRBV7-9 with TRBJ2-7; D is undetermined. Germline assignment: CDR1 SEHNR and CDR2 FQNEAQ (reference sequence). This CDR3 is 14 amino acids long. Trimming removed 1 base at V and 1 base at J, with 8 bases between. The CDR3, as DNA: TGTGCCAGCAGCTTAGGCGGACGGTCCTACGAGCAGTACTTC. It yields the protein CASSLGGRSYEQYF.

The V and J genes are TRBV19 and TRBJ1-1; 7 positions agree with TRBD1. The CDR3 consists of 14 residues. The junction had 2 bases not matched to a gene; V was cut back by 3 bases and J by 1 base. Germline values: CDR1 LNHDA, CDR2 SQIVND (reference sequence). The CDR3 DNA is TGTGCCAGTAGTATGGGACAGCCGAACACTGAAGCTTTCTTT. It is translated as CASSMGQPNTEAFF.